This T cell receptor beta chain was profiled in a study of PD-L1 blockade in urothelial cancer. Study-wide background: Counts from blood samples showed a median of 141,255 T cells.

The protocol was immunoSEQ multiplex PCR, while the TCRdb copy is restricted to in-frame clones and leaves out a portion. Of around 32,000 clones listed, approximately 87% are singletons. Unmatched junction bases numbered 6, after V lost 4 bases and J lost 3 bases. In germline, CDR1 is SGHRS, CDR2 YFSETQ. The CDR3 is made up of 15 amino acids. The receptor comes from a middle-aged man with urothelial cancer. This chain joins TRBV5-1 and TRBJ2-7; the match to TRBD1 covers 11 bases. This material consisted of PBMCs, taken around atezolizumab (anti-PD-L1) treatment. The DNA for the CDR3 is TGCGCCAGCAGCCACGGACAGGGGGCTCTCTACGAGCAGTACTTC. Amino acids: CASSHGQGALYEQYF.